What follows are 23 T cell receptor beta chains derived from one specimen sequenced in a study of T cell repertoires in cytomegalovirus infection. TCRdb called the reads again in MiXCR, with one record for every CDR3 protein. Found here are more than 500,000 distinct CDR3 sequences, about 15% of them singletons; the top ten hold roughly a quarter. The sample consisted of CD8+ T cells from PBMCs. The receptor source for this set is a human donor in good health (CMV status not recorded). Some clones in this sample may be carry-over from other donors' samples.

Only one count was recorded for this clonotype. The chain recombines TRBV27 with TRBJ2-7; D remains ambiguous. The CDR3 sequence is 13 residues long. CDR1 is MNHEY, CDR2 SMNVEV, per germline (reference sequence). Trimming shortened V by 0 bases and J by 5 bases, and 8 bases separated the two germline ends. CDR3 coding DNA: TGTGCCAGCAGTTTATCAGGGCAGAACGAGCAGTACTTC. The encoded protein is CASSLSGQNEQYF.

This clonotype was seen repeatedly, ten times or more. V usage is TRBV9 and J usage is TRBJ2-1, with D perhaps TRBD2 (5 bases). From germline, CDR1 is SGDLS and CDR2 YYNGEE. The CDR3 is made up of 13 amino acids. V was shortened by 2 bases and J by 5 bases, with 8 bases between the two germline ends. CDR3 in amino acids: CASSVSDNNEQFF. CDR3 coding DNA: TGTGCCAGCAGCGTTAGCGATAACAATGAGCAGTTCTTC.

This clonotype was counted at least ten times. This chain connects TRBV7-6 to TRBJ2-1, with TRBD2 matching 9 bases. The CDR3 spans 15 residues. Germline V gene lookup returns CDR1 SGHVS and CDR2 FNYEAQ. V shed 5 bases, J shed 10 bases, and the junction held 12 bases outside the gene matches. The CDR3 nucleotides are TGTGCCAGCAGCCGATCCCGGCGGGGGGGCGAAGAGCAGTTCTTC. Translated: CASSRSRRGGEEQFF.

This clonotype showed up just once. A much larger clone sits a single nucleotide away, making a read error possible. The rearrangement joins TRBV19 to TRBJ1-5, with no clear D. CDR3 length equals 14 residues. Germline V gene sequence: CDR1 LNHDA, CDR2 SQIVND (reference sequence). V gave up 4 bases and J gave up 11 bases, with 18 bases separating them. The CDR3 coding sequence is TGTGCCAGTAGTAGTCTTGGGTCCCCTACGGCCCAGCATTTT. Its translation: CASSSLGSPTAQHF.

This clonotype was counted many times. The chain uses TRBV19 and TRBJ1-5; 9 nucleotides align to TRBD1. This CDR3 is 17 amino acids long. Trimming removed 2 bases from V and 4 bases from J; junction bases left unmatched: 9. CDR1 is LNHDA and CDR2 is SQIVND in the germline V gene (reference sequence). The CDR3 spells CASSIRDRAGENQPQHF. The CDR3 nucleotides are TGTGCCAGTAGTATACGGGACAGGGCTGGAGAAAATCAGCCCCAGCATTTT.

The chain combines TRBV27 with TRBJ1-1; TRBD1 matches 7 bases. CDR1 and CDR2 (germline): MNHEY, SMNVEV (reference sequence). J lost 0 bases, V lost 4 bases, and 5 bases had no gene match. This CDR3 comprises 15 residues. The CDR3 DNA reads TGTGCCAGCAGTTATAACAGGGGTCTGAACACTGAAGCTTTCTTT. This codes for CASSYNRGLNTEAFF.

This clonotype was observed a few times. This chain uses TRBV4-1 with TRBJ2-1, with TRBD1 identical over 9 bases. The CDR3 length is 17 residues. CDR1 is MGHRA and CDR2 is YSYEKL in the germline V gene. Trimming cost V 4 bases and J 3 bases; bases outside gene matches: 10. The DNA of the CDR3 is TGCGCCAGCAGCCTTACCACGGGACAGGGTAACTACAATGAGCAGTTCTTC. The encoded protein is CASSLTTGQGNYNEQFF.

This clonotype was found many times. J is TRBJ1-1 and V is TRBV25-1; D unclear. V lost 4 bases, J lost 0 bases, and 12 bases lay in between. The CDR3 contains 15 residues. Germline V gene sequence: CDR1 MGHDK, CDR2 SYGVNS. The CDR3 DNA sequence: TGTGCCAGCAGTGGACGCGGGGTAATGAACACTGAAGCTTTCTTT. This sequence encodes CASSGRGVMNTEAFF.

Turning to this clonotype: The junction departs from the called germline gene at one end, perhaps through a read error. The V and J genes are TRBV19 and TRBJ2-1; 7 bases map to TRBD2. Looked up from germline, CDR1 is LNHDA and CDR2 is SQIVND (reference sequence). The CDR3 loop spans 14 amino acids. CDR3 DNA: TGTGCAAGTAGTATGAGGGACTACTACGATGAGCAGTTCTTC. It is translated as CASSMRDYYDEQFF.

This chain uses TRBV28 with TRBJ2-7; tentative D call: TRBD1 (6 bases). This CDR3 spans 13 amino acids. Germline-derived CDR1 and CDR2 are MDHEN and SYDVKM. Trimming stripped 6 bases from V and 4 bases from J, with 13 bases between. The CDR3 DNA reads TGTGCCAGCAGCTTCTATGGACAGTACGAGCAGTACTTC. It specifies CASSFYGQYEQYF.

V usage is TRBV4-1 and J usage is TRBJ2-1; unclear D gene. The CDR3 loop spans 15 amino acids. CDR1 is MGHRA and CDR2 is YSYEKL in the germline V gene. Trimming cost V 0 bases and J 4 bases, with 10 bases left between them. CDR3 loop: CASSQDRAAYNEQFF. CDR3 DNA: TGCGCCAGCAGCCAAGATAGGGCGGCATACAATGAGCAGTTCTTC.

This rearrangement joins TRBV28 to TRBJ2-7; 7 nucleotides agree with TRBD1. Germline CDR1 reads MDHEN; CDR2 reads SYDVKM. The trim removed 5 bases at V and 4 bases at J, leaving 8 bases unmatched. This CDR3 comprises 14 residues. The CDR3 reads CASSPDRVVYEQYF. In DNA, the CDR3 is TGTGCCAGCAGTCCAGACAGGGTTGTATACGAGCAGTACTTC.

V and J are TRBV27 and TRBJ1-1; no firm D call. The V end lost 3 bases, the J end lost 6 bases, and 11 bases lay between the germline ends. The CDR3 is 13 amino acids. Germline values: CDR1 MNHEY, CDR2 SMNVEV (reference sequence). CDR3 sequence reads: CASSLRGRPEAFF. In nucleotides, the CDR3 is TGTGCCAGCAGTTTGAGAGGGCGACCTGAAGCTTTCTTT.

This clonotype was recorded a few times. The chain combines TRBV30 with TRBJ2-7; perhaps TRBD1 as D (5 bases). Deletions cut 0 bases from V and 0 bases from J, with 12 bases between. CDR3 length: 15 amino acids. Per the germline V gene, CDR1 is GTSNPN and CDR2 is SVGIG (reference sequence). The CDR3 coding sequence is TGTGCCTGGAGTGTTAGGGGCAGAAGCTCCTACGAGCAGTACTTC. Translated: CAWSVRGRSSYEQYF. The whole variable domain, filled in from reference TRBV30 and TRBJ2-7, reads SQTIHQWPATLVQPVGSPLSLECTVEGTSNPNLYWYRQAAGRGLQLLFYSVGIGQISSEVPQNLSASRPQDRQFILSSKKLLLSDSGFYLCAWSVRGRSSYEQYFGPGTRLTVT.

The V and J genes are TRBV15 and TRBJ1-1, with 7 bases identical to TRBD1. The CDR3 has 16 amino acids. Germline CDR1 is LNHNV and CDR2 is YYDKDF (reference sequence). V was clipped by 0 bases and J by 3 bases; unmatched bases: 7. This chain's CDR3 is CATSRETRDRYTEAFF. The DNA of the CDR3 is TGTGCCACCAGCAGAGAGACCCGGGACAGATACACTGAAGCTTTCTTT. Full variable domain (missing parts from reference TRBV15 and TRBJ1-1): DAMVIQNPRYQVTQFGKPVTLSCSQTLNHNVMYWYQQKSSQAPKLLFHYYDKDFNNEADTPDNFQSRRPNTSFCFLDIRSPGLGDTAMYLCATSRETRDRYTEAFFGQGTRLTVV.

This clonotype occurred a few times. The chain has TRBV25-1 and TRBJ1-5; tentatively, D is TRBD1 (5 bases). CDR3 length: 14 amino acids. Trimming shortened V by 2 bases and J by 7 bases, and 12 bases separated the two germline ends. The germline CDR1 and CDR2 sequences are MGHDK and SYGVNS. As DNA, the CDR3 is TGTGCCAGCAGTGAAGAGGGCAGGGCCCAGCCCCAGCATTTT. This sequence encodes CASSEEGRAQPQHF.

This clonotype was observed at least ten times. This chain connects TRBV11-2 to TRBJ1-4; no clear D gene. CDR3 size: 12 residues. Germline V gives CDR1 SGHAT, CDR2 FQNNGV. The V end was cut by 4 bases, the J end by 8 bases, with 8 bases between. The CDR3 protein is CASSSGAEKLFF. In nucleotides, the CDR3 is TGTGCCAGCAGCTCCGGAGCCGAAAAACTGTTTTTT.

This clonotype has a count of ten or more. The chain uses TRBV11-2 and TRBJ1-3, with a weak D call TRBD1 (5 bases). Germline CDR1 and CDR2: SGHAT and FQNNGV. The CDR3 is made up of 15 amino acids. Trimming took off 6 bases at V and 2 bases at J, with 14 bases between the two ends. The CDR3 DNA is TGTGCCAGCAGGTTTGGGGACCTAACTGGAAACACCATATATTTT. Its protein is CASRFGDLTGNTIYF.

There are many counts of this clonotype. The chain couples TRBV4-1 to TRBJ1-2, with D possibly TRBD1 on 5 matching bases. The CDR3 runs 14 residues. V was pared by 5 bases and J by 4 bases, with 14 bases between. Germline values: CDR1 MGHRA, CDR2 YSYEKL. In DNA, the CDR3 is TGCGCCAGCAGCTCGCGGCAGGGAGTCTATGGCTACACCTTC. It specifies CASSSRQGVYGYTF.

The chain uses TRBV10-3 and TRBJ2-5; D tentatively reads TRBD1 or TRBD2 (5 bases each). The CDR3 is 13 amino acids. Trimming stripped 7 bases from V and 3 bases from J, with 12 bases between. Germline CDR1 and CDR2: ENHRY and SYGVKD. The chain's CDR3 is CAIKGPKEETQYF. The CDR3 nucleotides are TGTGCCATCAAGGGACCCAAAGAAGAGACCCAGTACTTC.

The chain joins TRBV27 to TRBJ2-7; maybe TRBD1 (5 bases). Trimming shortened V by 2 bases and J by 7 bases, and 12 bases separated the two germline ends. Germline V lookup: CDR1 MNHEY, CDR2 SMNVEV (reference sequence). The CDR3 is 13 residues long. For the CDR3, the DNA is TGTGCCAGCAGTTTACAGGGCTTTCGGGAGCAGTACTTC. It codes for CASSLQGFREQYF.

This chain uses TRBV30 with TRBJ1-2; D not certain. Germline CDR1 and CDR2: GTSNPN and SVGIG (reference sequence). V lost 1 base and J lost 6, with 15 bases in between. The length of the CDR3 is 14 residues. The CDR3 sequence: CAWSGKVSEDGYTF. CDR3 nucleotide sequence: TGTGCCTGGAGTGGAAAGGTGTCTGAGGATGGCTACACCTTC.

The table lists this clonotype with many counts. The V gene is TRBV12-3 or TRBV12-4, the J gene TRBJ2-1; the match to TRBD2 covers 8 bases. The length of the CDR3 is 17 residues. Trimming at V came to 6 bases and at J to 7 bases, leaving 17 bases not matched to a gene. CDR3: CASSSTSYLSGSNEQFF. The CDR3 DNA follows: TGTGCCAGCAGCTCCACATCCTACCTAAGCGGGAGTAATGAGCAGTTCTTC.